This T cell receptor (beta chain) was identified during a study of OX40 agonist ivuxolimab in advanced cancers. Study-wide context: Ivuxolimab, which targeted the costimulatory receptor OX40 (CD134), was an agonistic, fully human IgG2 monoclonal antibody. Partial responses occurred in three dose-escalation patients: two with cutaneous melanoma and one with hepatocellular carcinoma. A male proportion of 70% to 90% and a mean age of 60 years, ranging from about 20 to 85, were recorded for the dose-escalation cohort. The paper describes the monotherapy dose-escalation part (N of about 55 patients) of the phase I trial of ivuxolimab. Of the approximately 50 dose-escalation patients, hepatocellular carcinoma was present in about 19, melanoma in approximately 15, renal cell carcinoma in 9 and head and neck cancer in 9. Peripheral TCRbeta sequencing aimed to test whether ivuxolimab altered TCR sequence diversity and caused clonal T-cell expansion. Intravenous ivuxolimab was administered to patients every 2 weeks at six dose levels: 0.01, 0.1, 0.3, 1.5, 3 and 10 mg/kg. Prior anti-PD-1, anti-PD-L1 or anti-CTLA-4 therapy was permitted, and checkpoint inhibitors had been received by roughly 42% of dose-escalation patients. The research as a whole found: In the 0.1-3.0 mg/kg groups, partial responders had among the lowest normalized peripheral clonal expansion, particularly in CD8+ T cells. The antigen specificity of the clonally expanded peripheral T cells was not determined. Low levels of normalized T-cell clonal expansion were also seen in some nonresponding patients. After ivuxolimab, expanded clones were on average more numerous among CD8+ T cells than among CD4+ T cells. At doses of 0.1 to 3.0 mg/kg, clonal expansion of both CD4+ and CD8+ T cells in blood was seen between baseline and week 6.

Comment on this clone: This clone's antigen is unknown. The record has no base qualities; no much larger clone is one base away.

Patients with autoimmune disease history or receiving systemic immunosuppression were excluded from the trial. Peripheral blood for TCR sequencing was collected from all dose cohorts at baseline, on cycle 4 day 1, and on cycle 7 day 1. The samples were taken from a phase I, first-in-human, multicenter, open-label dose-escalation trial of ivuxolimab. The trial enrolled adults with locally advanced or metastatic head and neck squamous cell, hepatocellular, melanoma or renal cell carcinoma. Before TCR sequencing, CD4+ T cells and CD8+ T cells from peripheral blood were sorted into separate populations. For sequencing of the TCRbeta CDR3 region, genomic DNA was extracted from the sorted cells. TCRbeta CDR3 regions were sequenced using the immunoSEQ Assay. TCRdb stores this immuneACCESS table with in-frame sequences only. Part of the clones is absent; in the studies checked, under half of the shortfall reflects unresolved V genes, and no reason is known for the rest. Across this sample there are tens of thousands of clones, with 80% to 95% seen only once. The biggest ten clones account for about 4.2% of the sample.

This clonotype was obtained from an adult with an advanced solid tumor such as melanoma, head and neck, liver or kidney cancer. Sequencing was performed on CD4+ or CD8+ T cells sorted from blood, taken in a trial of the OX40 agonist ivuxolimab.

The bases read TGCGCCAGCAGCTGGGACAGCTACGAGCAGTACTTC. Translated, this gives CASSWDSYEQYF. The sequence joins TRBV5-1 to TRBJ2-7; 7 nucleotides in the junction match TRBD1. V is pruned by 3 bases and J by 3 bases, leaving 0 bases of the junction without a gene match. CDR1 and CDR2 (SGHRS, YFSETQ) derive from the germline V gene. From the cysteine up to the phenylalanine, the CDR3 has a length of 12 residues. This entry keeps only the CDR3 DNA: 36 bases, framed from base 1.